This TCR beta chain was observed in a study of beta chain features in type 1 diabetes (dated by TCRdb to the late 2010s). About the investigation overall: Patients and healthy donors did not differ in mean age, gender distribution, total cell number or subset yield. A total of about 110,000,000 sorted cells were examined across all samples, and a strong correlation was observed between cell number per subset and RNA yield. In the study, recently diagnosed type 1 diabetes patients and matched healthy donors were compared on the TCRB repertoires of their sorted circulating CD4+ T cell subsets. Regulatory and stem cell-like memory subsets were obtained from only 8 patients and roughly 8 healthy donors, while naive and central memory subsets were obtained from all 30 or so donors.

The CDR3 has 14 amino acids, counting the end cysteine and phenylalanine. Only the CDR3 portion is preserved as DNA: 42 bases, with reading frame beginning at the first base. Ends trimmed: V by 1 base, J by 7 bases; bases unmatched to a gene: 6. The germline V gene specifies SQVTM as CDR1 and ANQGSEA as CDR2. Concerning this clone itself: The antigen it binds to is not known. Per-base quality was not reported, and no clone a single base away is much larger than it.

The entire isolated RNA was reverse transcribed using the High Capacity cDNA Reverse Transcription Kit, and thus expressed TCRB transcripts were sequenced. Naive, central memory and regulatory T cell samples underwent deep immunoSEQ sequencing, averaging roughly 3.3 million total reads per sample. Sorted cells were lysed in RLT buffer and RNA was extracted with DNase-treated RNeasy Micro or Mini kits, depending on cell number. To prevent cross-contamination, each cell subset was processed individually, whereas patient and healthy donor samples were processed jointly. The immunoSEQ multiplex PCR was used to amplify TCRB sequences from cDNA, yielding 87-bp fragments that span the CDR3 region. Sequencing of the amplicons was performed on the Illumina HiSeq platform. The authors processed their data as follows. PCR bias was corrected computationally using synthetic template baselines, and reads within Hamming distance 2 were collapsed, with unmergeable singletons discarded. Reads were aligned to IMGT to assign V, D and J genes, CDR3 length, and insertions or deletions at six rearrangement sites. Clonotype counts were normalized to sorted cell number within each subset before computing true diversity and Gini coefficients with the tcR R package. The overlap coefficient, calculated on TCRB nucleotide sequences, was used to quantify repertoire sharing. Out-of-frame TCRB sequences from naive cells were analyzed to stand in for the pre-selection repertoire. As stored in TCRdb, this immuneACCESS dataset retains in-frame rearrangements with V and J assigned. A fraction of the clones does not appear; measured against another copy, unresolved V genes explain less than half of the discrepancy, and the remainder lacks a known reason. That table furnishes V, J and clone size, whereas the DNA furnished D and trimming. Across this sample there are under 300,000 clones, with about 15% seen only once. In total, the top ten clones hold about 0.018% of the sample.

Here is what the overall study found, with its caveats: Naive, central memory and regulatory TCRB repertoires appeared to be more alike among patients than among healthy donors. Type 1 diabetes patients showed a moderate but significant shortening of TCRB CDR3 length in all four CD4+ subsets. Because the HLA sub-analyses included only small numbers of individuals, any influence of HLA type on TCRB rearrangement was left unresolved. PCR may preferentially amplify shorter templates, but because patient and control samples were amplified and corrected together, any resulting skew would affect both groups equally. Patients with type 1 diabetes made fewer insertions and deleted more nucleotides at VDJ recombination sites, implying thymic rearrangement abnormalities. Because cDNA rather than genomic DNA was sequenced, highly expressing activated cells could have been over-represented, although no difference in activation and CD3 levels was found between groups.

A single peripheral blood draw of 95 to 150 mL on average was collected from each donor into heparinised tubes. Naive, central memory, regulatory and stem cell-like memory CD4+ T cells were sorted on a BD FACSAria II using a panel including CD45RO, CCR7, CD25, CD127, CD95 and CD27. Purity was above 95% for every sorted population. Right away, PBMCs were isolated by Lymphoprep density gradient centrifugation and were stained directly, with no culture step. Samples were stained and sorted in pairs, with one healthy donor and one patient per experiment, so that batch effects were minimized. Sample: naive CD4+ T cells from blood. The cell subset or site label on this specimen signifies: true naive CD4+ T cells. This sequence uses TRBV29-1 and TRBJ2-5; TRBD2 agrees with 10 junctional bases. The receptor comes from a man aged 25-40 years with type 1 diabetes. The CDR3 amino acid sequence is: CSVEGWTSGGTQYF. The sequenced DNA: TGCAGCGTTGAAGGTTGGACTAGCGGAGGGACCCAGTACTTC. When the CDR3 is completed using the reference TRBV29-1 and TRBJ2-5 genes on either side, the full variable domain is SAVISQKPSRDICQRGTSLTIQCQVDSQVTMMFWYRQQPGQSLTLIATANQGSEATYESGFVIDKFPISRPNLTFSTLTVSNMSPEDSSIYLCSVEGWTSGGTQYFGPGTRLLVL.